This T cell receptor beta chain was found in a study of naive and memory T cell subsets (dated by TCRdb to the late 2010s). Background on the whole study: The figure summarizing these samples reported ten or so blood donors, 7 tuberculin skin test biopsies and 3 saline control biopsies. PCR2 was typically a SYBR Green qPCR stopped at a set threshold; low-input samples could instead use end-point PCR (roughly 6 cycles). Paper-wide results and their limitations: The RNA-based method was acknowledged as potentially sensitive to TCR transcript changes with T cell activation and differentiation.

The CDR3 runs 14 amino acids, cysteine and phenylalanine included. Of the read, only the CDR3 DNA is kept; its 42 bases are in frame from base 1. Looking up the germline V gene yields CDR1 MGHDK and CDR2 SYGVNS. V loses 0 bases of germline sequence and J loses 4 bases, and the interval between the two ends is 9 bases. Libraries were constructed by 5' RACE. Four rounds of PCR, run with the SP2 primer together with nested alpha and beta constant region primers, were used to amplify the ligated cDNA. For the blood and skin samples, TCR RNA was reverse transcribed with SuperScript IV using primers for the alpha and beta constant regions. Using T4 RNA ligase 1, an oligonucleotide carrying both the Illumina SP2 primer and a UMI was ligated onto the 3' end of the cDNA. The 12-nucleotide UMI consisted of two random hexamers with an eight-base spacer between the hexamers to prevent hairpin formation. From the second PCR onward, TCR alpha and beta chain libraries were processed separately, and dual indexing was applied for multiplexing. After pooling, the indexed libraries were analyzed by capillary electrophoresis and sequenced on either an Illumina MiSeq or NextSeq. Libraries were spiked with PhiX DNA at roughly 4.5-7% so that base diversity was increased and cluster recognition was improved. The authors processed their data as follows. Demultiplexor took UMIs from read 2, joined the UMIs to the TCR sequence from read 1, and separated reads according to sample indices. V and J genes and V-J junctions were identified by Decombinator, and each TCR was assigned a five-part identifier that included V and J deletions. Collapsinator used UMIs to correct sequencing errors and PCR amplification heterogeneity, yielding UMI-based abundance per TCR. Identifiers were converted to nucleotide sequence by CDR3Translator and translated to amino acids, and CDR3 regions were extracted on the basis of terminal motifs. After normalization to the amount of input RNA, error-corrected alpha and beta TCR counts from blood and skin were compared. TCRdb cleaned the public reads at Q25 with fastp, built clones with MiXCR and kept in-frame beta chains. Identical CDR3 protein sequences are pooled into one entry, listed with their most common genes and DNA. It is TCRdb's table, rather than the study itself, that gives the V and J calls and clone size. A total of about 32,000 distinct CDR3 sequences appear in this sample, roughly a sixth of them only once. 2.6% of the sample is held by the ten biggest clonotypes.

The study described a robust, sensitive protocol for amplifying, sequencing and analyzing TCRs, using 3' ligation of a UMI-containing oligonucleotide to TCR cDNA. For whole blood analysis, approximately 2.7 ml of peripheral blood was drawn from adult healthy volunteers into Tempus tubes, and RNA was extracted according to the manufacturer's instructions. Before reverse transcription, total RNA that had not been cell sorted was treated with RQ1 DNase, with a target input of roughly 1 to 1,100 ng. Skin biopsy and whole blood libraries were made to test pipeline robustness in samples where T cells form a minority population. In this sample, this clonotype turned up a few times. It lacks a known antigen. The record has no base qualities; no much larger clone is one base away.

The receptor was derived from a female donor in good health. The chain is encoded by TRBV25-1 joined to TRBJ1-1, with a weak D call of TRBD1 (5 bases match). The DNA sequence is given as TGTGCCAGCAGTGAATATAAGGGGTTCACTGAAGCTTTCTTT. The translation is CASSEYKGFTEAFF. Outside the CDR3, residues come from the reference TRBV25-1 and TRBJ1-1 proteins, so the full variable domain is: EADIYQTPRYLVIGTGKKITLECSQTMGHDKMYWYQQDPGMELHLIHYSYGVNSTEKGDLSSESTVSRIRTEHFPLTLESARPSHTSQYLCASSEYKGFTEAFFGQGTRLTVV.